This TCR beta chain appears in the sequencing data of a study of tumor-infiltrating lymphocytes in localized non-small cell lung cancer. Findings and limits, study-wide: No T-cell fraction difference was seen between IM1 and IM2 tumors. Higher tumor T cell infiltration than in uninvolved lung was supported by TCRbeta sequencing. Each assay used a separate piece of the same tissue. Available tissue quantity limited TCR sequencing to a patient subset.

Of note for this clone: The antigen is not known.

Germline-derived CDR1 and CDR2 are LGHNA and YSLEER. V lost 1 base and J 4 bases, leaving 7 bases between the germline ends. CDR3 length: 13 amino acids. TCRdb's copy holds only in-frame clones and misses some; the assay was immunoSEQ multiplex PCR. The data hold some 5,900 clones, with over 60% observed a single time. The rearrangement joins TRBV4-3 to TRBJ1-1, with no clear D. The sequence was collected from a human donor with non-small cell lung cancer. The sequenced sample consisted of lung tumor tissue. CDR3 DNA: TGCGCCAGCAGCCAAGTGCTGGGCACTGAAGCTTTCTTT. Its translation is CASSQVLGTEAFF.